What follows is one T cell receptor (beta chain) and its context. Unmatched junction bases numbered 7, after V lost 5 bases and J lost 8 bases. CDR3 length: 14 residues. Germline CDR1 and CDR2: SGHNT and YENEEA. This sample stems from a study of blood T cell repertoires in COVID-19. The protocol was immunoSEQ multiplex PCR, while the TCRdb copy is restricted to in-frame clones and leaves out a portion. The table includes fewer than 250,000 clones, about 83% detected once. The TCR comes from a man aged 50 to 59 with acute or convalescent COVID-19. V is TRBV11-3 and J is TRBJ2-4; 9 bases agree with TRBD1. The sample taken for sequencing was peripheral blood. The DNA of the CDR3 is TGTGCCAGCAGCCGAAGGGACAGGGATGACATTCAGTACTTC. Protein sequence: CASSRRDRDDIQYF. The full variable domain, with the rest looked up from reference TRBV11-3 and TRBJ2-4, is EAGVVQSPRYKIIEKKQPVAFWCNPISGHNTLYWYLQNLGQGPELLIRYENEEAVDDSQLPKDRFSAERLKGVDSTLKIQPAELGDSAVYLCASSRRDRDDIQYFGAGTRLSVL.